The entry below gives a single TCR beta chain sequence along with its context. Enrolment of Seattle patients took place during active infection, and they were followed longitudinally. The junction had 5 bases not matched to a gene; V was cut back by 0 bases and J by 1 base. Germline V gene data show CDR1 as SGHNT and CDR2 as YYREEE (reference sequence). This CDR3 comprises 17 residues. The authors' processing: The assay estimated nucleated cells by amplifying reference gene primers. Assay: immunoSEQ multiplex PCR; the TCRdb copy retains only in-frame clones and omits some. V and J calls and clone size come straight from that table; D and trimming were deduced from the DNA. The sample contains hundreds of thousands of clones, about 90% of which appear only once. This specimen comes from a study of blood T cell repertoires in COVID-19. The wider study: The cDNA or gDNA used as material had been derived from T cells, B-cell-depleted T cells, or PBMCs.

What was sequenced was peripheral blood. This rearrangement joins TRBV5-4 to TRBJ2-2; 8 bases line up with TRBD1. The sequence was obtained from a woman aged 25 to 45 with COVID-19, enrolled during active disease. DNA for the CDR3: TGTGCCAGCAGCTTGGGGACAGGGCCAGGGAACACCGGGGAGCTGTTTTTT. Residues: CASSLGTGPGNTGELFF.